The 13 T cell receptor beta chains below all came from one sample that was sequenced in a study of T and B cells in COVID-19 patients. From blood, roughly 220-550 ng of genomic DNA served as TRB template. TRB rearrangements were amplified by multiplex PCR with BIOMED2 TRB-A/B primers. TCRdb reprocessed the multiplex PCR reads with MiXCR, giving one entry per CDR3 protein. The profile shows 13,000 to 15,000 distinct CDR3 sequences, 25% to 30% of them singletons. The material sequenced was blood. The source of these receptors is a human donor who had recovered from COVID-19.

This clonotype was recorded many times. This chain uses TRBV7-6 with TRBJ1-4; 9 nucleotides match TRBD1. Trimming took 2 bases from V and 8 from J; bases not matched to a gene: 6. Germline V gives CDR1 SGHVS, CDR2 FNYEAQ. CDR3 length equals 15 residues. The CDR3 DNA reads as TGTGCCAGCAGCTTAATGGGACAGGGATCCGAAAAACTGTTTTTT. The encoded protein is CASSLMGQGSEKLFF.

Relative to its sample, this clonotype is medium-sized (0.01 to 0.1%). The DNA for the CDR3 is TGTGCCAGCAGTTACGATCAGGGATTGCGGAGTGAGCAGTTCTTC. It is translated as CASSYDQGLRSEQFF. The V gene is TRBV6-6, the J gene TRBJ2-1; weak D call: TRBD1 (5 bases). Between the trimmed V and J ends, which lost 2 bases and 9 bases, there was a span of 17 bases. Germline CDR1 reads MNHNY; CDR2 reads SVGAGI (reference sequence). This CDR3 comprises 15 residues.

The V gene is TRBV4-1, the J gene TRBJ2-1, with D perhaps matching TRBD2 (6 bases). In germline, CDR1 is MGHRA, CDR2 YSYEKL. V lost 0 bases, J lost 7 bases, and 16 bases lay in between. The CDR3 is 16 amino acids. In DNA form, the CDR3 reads TGCGCCAGCAGCCAAGAAGTAGCTAGCGTGAGGAATGAGCAGTTCTTC. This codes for CASSQEVASVRNEQFF.

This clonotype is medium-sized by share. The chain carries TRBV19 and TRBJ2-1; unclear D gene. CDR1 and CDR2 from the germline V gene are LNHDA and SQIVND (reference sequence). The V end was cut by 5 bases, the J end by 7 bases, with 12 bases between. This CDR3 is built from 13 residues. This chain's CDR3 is CASSRWSPNEQFF. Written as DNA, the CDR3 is TGTGCCAGTAGTCGGTGGAGTCCTAATGAGCAGTTCTTC.

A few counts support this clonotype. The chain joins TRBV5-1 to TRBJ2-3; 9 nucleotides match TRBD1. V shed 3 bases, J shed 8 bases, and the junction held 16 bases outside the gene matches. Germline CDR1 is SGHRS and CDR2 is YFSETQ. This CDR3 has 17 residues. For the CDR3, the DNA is TGCGCCAGCAGCTCGCGGTCCCAGGGACAGGGAGTAGGTACGCAGTATTTT. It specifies CASSSRSQGQGVGTQYF. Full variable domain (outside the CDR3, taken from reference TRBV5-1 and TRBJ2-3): KAGVTQTPRYLIKTRGQQVTLSCSPISGHRSVSWYQQTPGQGLQFLFEYFSETQRNKGNFPGRFSGRQFSNSRSEMNVSTLELGDSALYLCASSSRSQGQGVGTQYFGPGTRLTVL.

CDR3 protein: CSARLAGKNEQFF. The CDR3 bases are TGCAGTGCAAGACTAGCGGGGAAAAATGAGCAGTTCTTC. V and J are TRBV20-1 and TRBJ2-1, with 11 bases matching TRBD2. Germline lookup yields CDR1 DFQATT and CDR2 SNEGSKA (reference sequence). The CDR3 has 13 amino acids. V trimming: 6 bases; J trimming: 7 bases; junction bases outside the gene matches: 5.

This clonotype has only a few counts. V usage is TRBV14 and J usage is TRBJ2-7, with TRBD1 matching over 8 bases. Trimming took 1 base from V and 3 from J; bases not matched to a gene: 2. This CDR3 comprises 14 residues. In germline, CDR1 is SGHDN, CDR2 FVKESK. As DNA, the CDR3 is TGTGCCAGCAGCCAAGGACAGGGGAACTACGAGCAGTACTTC. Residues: CASSQGQGNYEQYF.

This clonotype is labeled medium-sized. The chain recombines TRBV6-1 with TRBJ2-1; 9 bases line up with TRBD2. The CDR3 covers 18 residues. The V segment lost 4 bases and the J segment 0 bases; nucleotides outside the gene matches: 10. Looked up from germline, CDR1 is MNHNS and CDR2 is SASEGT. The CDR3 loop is CASSGRLAEKSSYNEQFF. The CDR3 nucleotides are TGTGCCAGCAGTGGGCGACTAGCGGAAAAGAGCTCCTACAATGAGCAGTTCTTC.

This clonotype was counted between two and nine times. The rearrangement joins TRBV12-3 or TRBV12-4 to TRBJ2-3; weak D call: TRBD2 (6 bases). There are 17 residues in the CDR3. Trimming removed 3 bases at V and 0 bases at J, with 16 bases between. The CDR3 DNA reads TGTGCCAGCAGTTTGGGGGGTCGGGCACTAAGCACAGATACGCAGTATTTT. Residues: CASSLGGRALSTDTQYF.

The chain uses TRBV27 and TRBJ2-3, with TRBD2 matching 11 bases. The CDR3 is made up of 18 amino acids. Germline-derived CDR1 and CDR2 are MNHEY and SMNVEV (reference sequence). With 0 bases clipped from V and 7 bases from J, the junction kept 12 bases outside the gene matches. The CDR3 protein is CASSLSSGTSGGGNTQYF. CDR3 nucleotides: TGTGCCAGCAGTTTATCGTCCGGGACTAGCGGCGGTGGGAATACGCAGTATTTT.

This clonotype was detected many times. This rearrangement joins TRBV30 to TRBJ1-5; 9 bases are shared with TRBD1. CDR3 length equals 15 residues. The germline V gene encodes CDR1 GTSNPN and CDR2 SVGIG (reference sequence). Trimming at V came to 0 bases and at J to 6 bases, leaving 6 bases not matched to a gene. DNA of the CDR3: TGTGCCTGGAGTGTAGGACAGGGGTTAGGTCAGCCCCAGCATTTT. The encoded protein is CAWSVGQGLGQPQHF.

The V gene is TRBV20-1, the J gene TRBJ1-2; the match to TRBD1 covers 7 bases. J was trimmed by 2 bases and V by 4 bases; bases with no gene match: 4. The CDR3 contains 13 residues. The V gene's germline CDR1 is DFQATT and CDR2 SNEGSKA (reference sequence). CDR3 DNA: TGCAGTGCTAATGACAGGGCCAACTATGGCTACACCTTC. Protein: CSANDRANYGYTF.

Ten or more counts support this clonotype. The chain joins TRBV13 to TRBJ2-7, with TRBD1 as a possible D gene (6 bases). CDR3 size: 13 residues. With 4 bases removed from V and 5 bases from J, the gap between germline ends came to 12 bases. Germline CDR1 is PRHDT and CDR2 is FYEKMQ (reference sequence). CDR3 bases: TGTGCCAGCAGCTCAGGAAGGGGGAACGAGCAGTACTTC. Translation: CASSSGRGNEQYF.